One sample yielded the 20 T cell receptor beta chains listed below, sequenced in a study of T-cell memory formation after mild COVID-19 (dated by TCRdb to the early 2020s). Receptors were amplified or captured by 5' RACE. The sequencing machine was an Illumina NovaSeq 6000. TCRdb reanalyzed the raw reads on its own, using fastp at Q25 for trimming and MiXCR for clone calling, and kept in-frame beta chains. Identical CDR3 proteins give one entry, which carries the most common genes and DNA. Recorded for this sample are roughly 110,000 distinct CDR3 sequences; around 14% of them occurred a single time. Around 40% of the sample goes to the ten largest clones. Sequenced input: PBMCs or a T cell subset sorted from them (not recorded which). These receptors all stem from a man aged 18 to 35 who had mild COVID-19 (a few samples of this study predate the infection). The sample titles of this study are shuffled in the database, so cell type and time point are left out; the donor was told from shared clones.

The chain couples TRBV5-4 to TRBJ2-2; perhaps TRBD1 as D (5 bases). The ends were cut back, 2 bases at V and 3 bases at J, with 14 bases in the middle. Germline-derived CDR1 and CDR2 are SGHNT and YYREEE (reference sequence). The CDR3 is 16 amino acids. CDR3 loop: CASSFLPRVYTGELFF. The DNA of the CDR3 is TGTGCCAGCAGCTTCCTCCCCAGGGTCTACACCGGGGAGCTGTTTTTT.

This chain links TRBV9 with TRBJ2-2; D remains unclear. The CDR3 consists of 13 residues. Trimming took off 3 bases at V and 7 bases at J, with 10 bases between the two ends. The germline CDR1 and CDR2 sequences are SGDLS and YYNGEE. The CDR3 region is CASSATVGGELFF. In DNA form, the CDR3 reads TGTGCCAGCAGCGCTACAGTGGGCGGGGAGCTGTTTTTT.

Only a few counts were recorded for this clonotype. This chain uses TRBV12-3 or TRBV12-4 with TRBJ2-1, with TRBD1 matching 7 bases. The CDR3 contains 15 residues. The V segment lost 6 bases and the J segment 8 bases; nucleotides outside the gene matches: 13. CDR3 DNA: TGTGCCAGCAGCCTGACAGGGAGATTCATGGATGAGCAGTTCTTC. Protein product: CASSLTGRFMDEQFF.

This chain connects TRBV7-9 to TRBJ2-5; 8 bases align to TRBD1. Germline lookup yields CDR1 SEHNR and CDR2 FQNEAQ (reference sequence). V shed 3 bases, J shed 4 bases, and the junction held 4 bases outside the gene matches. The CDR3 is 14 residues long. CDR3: CASSFVQGAETQYF. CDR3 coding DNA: TGTGCCAGCAGCTTCGTCCAGGGGGCAGAGACCCAGTACTTC.

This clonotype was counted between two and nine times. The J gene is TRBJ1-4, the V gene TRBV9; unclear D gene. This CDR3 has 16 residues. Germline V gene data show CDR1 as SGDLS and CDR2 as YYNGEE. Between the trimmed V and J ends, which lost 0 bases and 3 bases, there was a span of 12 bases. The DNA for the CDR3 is TGTGCCAGCAGCGTAGATGAACGGTTGTCTAATGAAAAACTGTTTTTT. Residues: CASSVDERLSNEKLFF.

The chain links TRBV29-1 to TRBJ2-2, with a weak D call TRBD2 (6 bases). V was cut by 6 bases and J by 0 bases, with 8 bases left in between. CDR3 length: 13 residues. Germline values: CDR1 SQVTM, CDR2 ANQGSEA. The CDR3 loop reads CSVEGTNTGELFF. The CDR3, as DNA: TGCAGCGTGGAGGGTACGAACACCGGGGAGCTGTTTTTT.

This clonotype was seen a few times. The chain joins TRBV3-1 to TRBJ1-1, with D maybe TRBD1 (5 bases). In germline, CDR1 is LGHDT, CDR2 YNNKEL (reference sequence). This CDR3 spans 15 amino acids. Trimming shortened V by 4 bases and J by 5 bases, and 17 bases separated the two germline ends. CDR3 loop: CASSPGTRGWTEAFF. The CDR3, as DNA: TGTGCCAGCAGCCCCGGGACCCGGGGGTGGACTGAAGCTTTCTTT. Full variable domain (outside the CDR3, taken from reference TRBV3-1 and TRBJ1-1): DTAVSQTPKYLVTQMGNDKSIKCEQNLGHDTMYWYKQDSKKFLKIMFSYNNKELIINETVPNRFSPKSPDKAHLNLHINSLELGDSAVYFCASSPGTRGWTEAFFGQGTRLTVV.

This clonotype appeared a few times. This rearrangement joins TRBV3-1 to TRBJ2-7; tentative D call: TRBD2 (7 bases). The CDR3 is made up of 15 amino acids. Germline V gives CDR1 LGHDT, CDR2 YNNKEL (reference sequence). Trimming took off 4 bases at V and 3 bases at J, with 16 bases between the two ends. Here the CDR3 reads CASSPSGGRVYEQYF. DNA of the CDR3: TGTGCCAGCAGCCCCTCCGGGGGGCGCGTCTACGAGCAGTACTTC.

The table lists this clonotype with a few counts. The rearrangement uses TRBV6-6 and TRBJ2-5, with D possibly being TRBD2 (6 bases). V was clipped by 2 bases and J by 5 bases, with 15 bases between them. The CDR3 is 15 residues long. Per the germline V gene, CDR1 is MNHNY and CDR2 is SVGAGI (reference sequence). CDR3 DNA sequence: TGTGCCAGCAGTTACCCGGGGACTGTCGAGGAGACCCAGTACTTC. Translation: CASSYPGTVEETQYF.

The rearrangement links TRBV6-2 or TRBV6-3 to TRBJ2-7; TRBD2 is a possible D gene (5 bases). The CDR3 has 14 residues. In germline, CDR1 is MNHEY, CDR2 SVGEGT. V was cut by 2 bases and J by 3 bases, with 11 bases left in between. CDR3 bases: TGTGCCAGCAGTTACCCCAAGGACTTCTACGAGCAGTACGTC. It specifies CASSYPKDFYEQYV.

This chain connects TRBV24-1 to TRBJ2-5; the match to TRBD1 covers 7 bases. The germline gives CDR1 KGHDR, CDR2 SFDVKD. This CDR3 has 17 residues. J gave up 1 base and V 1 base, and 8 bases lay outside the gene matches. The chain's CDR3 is CATSDFPLGTVQETQYF. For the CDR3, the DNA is TGTGCCACCAGTGATTTTCCTTTGGGGACAGTCCAAGAGACCCAGTACTTC.

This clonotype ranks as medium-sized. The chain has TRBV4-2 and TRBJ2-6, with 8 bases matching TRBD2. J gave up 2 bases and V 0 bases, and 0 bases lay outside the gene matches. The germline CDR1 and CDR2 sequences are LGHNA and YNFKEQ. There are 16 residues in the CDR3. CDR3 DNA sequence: TGTGCCAGCAGCCAAGAAGCGGGGGCTGGGGCCAACGTCCTGACTTTC. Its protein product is CASSQEAGAGANVLTF.

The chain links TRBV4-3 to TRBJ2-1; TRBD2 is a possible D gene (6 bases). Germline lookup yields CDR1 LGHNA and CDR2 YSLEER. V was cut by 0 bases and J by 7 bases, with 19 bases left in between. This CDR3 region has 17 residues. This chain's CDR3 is CASSQEGLGGSANEQFF. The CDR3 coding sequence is TGCGCCAGCAGCCAAGAAGGTTTGGGGGGATCAGCTAATGAGCAGTTCTTC.

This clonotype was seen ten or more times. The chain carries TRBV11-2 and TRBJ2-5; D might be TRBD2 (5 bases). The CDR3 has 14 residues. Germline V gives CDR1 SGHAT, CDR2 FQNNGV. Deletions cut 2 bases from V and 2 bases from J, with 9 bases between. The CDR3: CASSLWTPQETQYF. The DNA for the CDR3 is TGTGCCAGCAGCTTATGGACTCCGCAAGAGACCCAGTACTTC.

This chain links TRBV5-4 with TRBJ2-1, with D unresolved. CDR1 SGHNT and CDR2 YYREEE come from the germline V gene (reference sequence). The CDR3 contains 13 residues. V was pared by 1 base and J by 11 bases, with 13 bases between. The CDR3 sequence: CASSLNLDGQQFF. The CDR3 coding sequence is TGTGCCAGCAGCTTGAATCTTGACGGTCAGCAGTTCTTC. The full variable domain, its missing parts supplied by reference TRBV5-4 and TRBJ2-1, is ETGVTQSPTHLIKTRGQQVTLRCSSQSGHNTVSWYQQALGQGPQFIFQYYREEENGRGNFPPRFSGLQFPNYSSELNVNALELDDSALYLCASSLNLDGQQFFGPGTRLTVL.

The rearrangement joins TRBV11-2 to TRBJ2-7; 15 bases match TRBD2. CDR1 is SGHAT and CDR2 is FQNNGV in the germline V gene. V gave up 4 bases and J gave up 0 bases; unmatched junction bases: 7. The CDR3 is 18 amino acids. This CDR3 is CASSSGTSGGSSSYEQYV. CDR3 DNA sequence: TGTGCCAGCAGCTCTGGGACTAGCGGGGGGTCCAGCTCCTACGAGCAGTACGTC.

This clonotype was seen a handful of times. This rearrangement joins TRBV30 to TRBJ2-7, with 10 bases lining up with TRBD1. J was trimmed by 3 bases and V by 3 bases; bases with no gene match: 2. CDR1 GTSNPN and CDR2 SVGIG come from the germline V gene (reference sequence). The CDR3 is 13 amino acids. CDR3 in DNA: TGTGCCTGGAGCCGGGACAGGGGCTACGAGCAGTACTTC. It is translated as CAWSRDRGYEQYF.

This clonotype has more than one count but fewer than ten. The chain's CDR3 is CASGTTTLDNEQFF. As DNA, the CDR3 is TGCGCCAGCGGGACAACAACCTTGGACAATGAGCAGTTCTTC. The V and J genes are TRBV5-1 and TRBJ2-1; D is perhaps TRBD1 (6 bases). Trimming cost V 7 bases and J 5 bases, with 16 bases left between them. The V gene's germline CDR1 is SGHRS and CDR2 YFSETQ. The CDR3 is 14 residues long. Drawing the rest from reference TRBV5-1 and TRBJ2-1, the complete variable domain is KAGVTQTPRYLIKTRGQQVTLSCSPISGHRSVSWYQQTPGQGLQFLFEYFSETQRNKGNFPGRFSGRQFSNSRSEMNVSTLELGDSALYLCASGTTTLDNEQFFGPGTRLTVL.

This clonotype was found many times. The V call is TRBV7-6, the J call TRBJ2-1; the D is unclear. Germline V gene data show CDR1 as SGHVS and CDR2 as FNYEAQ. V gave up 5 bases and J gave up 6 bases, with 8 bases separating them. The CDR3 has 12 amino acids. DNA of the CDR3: TGTGCCAGCAGCCGGTATGGCAATGAGCAGTTCTTC. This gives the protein CASSRYGNEQFF.

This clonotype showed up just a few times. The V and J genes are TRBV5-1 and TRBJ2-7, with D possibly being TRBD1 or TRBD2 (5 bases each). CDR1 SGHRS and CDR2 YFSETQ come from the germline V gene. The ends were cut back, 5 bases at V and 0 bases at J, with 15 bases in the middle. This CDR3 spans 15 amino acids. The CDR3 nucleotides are TGCGCCAGCAGTCCGGGGCCGGGGAGCTCCTACGAGCAGTACGTC. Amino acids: CASSPGPGSSYEQYV.